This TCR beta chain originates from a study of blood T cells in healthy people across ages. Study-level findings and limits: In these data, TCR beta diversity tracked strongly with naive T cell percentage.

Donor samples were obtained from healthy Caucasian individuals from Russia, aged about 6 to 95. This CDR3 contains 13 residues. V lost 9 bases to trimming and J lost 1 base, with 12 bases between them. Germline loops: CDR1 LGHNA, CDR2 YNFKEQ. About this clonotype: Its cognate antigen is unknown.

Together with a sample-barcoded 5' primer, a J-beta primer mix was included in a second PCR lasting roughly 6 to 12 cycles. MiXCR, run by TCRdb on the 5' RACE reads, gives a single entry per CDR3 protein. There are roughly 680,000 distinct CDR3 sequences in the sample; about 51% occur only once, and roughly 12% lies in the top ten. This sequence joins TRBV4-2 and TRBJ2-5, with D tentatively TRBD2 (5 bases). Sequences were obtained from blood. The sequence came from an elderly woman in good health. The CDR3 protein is CARPGSGQETQYF. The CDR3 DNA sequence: TGTGCCAGACCGGGGAGTGGCCAAGAGACCCAGTACTTC.